Described below is a single T cell receptor (beta chain) sequence and its context. The data were produced by immunoSEQ multiplex PCR, yet TCRdb's version contains in-frame clones alone and is incomplete. The sample consists of a few hundred thousand clones, roughly 87% of them appearing once. Cohort 3 donors counted as recovered after two negative PCRs, clearance, or resolved symptoms. These data come from a study of blood T cell repertoires in COVID-19. V lost 6 bases, J lost 2 bases, and 13 bases lay in between. This CDR3 comprises 15 residues. Per germline, CDR1 LNHDA and CDR2 SQIVND (reference sequence).

Sequencing was performed on PBMCs or T cells enriched from blood (not recorded which). The chain uses TRBV19 and TRBJ1-4; possibly TRBD1 for D (6 bases). This TCR derives from a woman between 25 and 40 years old who had recovered from COVID-19. CDR3 sequence (DNA): TGTGCCAGTAGCCTACAGGGAGGGACTAATGAAAAACTGTTTTTT. Translating gives CASSLQGGTNEKLFF.